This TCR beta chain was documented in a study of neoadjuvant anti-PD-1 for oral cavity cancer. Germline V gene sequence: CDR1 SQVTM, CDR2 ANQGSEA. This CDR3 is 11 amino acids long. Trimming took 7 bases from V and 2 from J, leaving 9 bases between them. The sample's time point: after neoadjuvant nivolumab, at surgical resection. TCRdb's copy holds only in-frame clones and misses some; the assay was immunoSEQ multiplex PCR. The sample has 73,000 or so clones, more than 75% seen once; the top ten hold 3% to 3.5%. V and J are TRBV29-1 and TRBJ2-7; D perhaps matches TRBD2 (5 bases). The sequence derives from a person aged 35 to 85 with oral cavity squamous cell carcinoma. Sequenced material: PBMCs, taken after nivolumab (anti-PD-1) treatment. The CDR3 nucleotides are TGCAGCGCCGGGGTGACCTACGAGCAGTACTTC. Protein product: CSAGVTYEQYF.